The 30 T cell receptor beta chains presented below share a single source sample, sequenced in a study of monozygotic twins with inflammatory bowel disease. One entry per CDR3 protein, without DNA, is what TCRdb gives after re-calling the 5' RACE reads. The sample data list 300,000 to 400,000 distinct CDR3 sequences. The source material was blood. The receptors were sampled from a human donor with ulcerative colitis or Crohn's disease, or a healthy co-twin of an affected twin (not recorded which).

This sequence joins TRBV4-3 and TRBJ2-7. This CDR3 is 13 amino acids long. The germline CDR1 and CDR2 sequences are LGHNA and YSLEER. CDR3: CASSQESVSEQYF.

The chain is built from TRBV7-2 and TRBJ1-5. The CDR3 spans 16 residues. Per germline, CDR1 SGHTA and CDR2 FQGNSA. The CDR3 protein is CASSLEARYSNQPQHF.

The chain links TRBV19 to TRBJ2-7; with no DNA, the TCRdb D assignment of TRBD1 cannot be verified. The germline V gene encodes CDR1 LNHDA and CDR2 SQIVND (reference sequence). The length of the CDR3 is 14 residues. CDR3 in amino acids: CASSTYGTNYEQYF.

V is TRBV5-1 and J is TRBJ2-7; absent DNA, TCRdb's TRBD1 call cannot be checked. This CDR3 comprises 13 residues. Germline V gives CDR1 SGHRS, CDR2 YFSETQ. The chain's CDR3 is CASSWDGQYEQYF.

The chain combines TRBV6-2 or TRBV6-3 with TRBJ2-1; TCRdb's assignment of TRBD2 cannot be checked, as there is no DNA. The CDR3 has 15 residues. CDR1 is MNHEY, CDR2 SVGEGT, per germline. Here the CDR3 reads CASSYWGLASPEQFF.

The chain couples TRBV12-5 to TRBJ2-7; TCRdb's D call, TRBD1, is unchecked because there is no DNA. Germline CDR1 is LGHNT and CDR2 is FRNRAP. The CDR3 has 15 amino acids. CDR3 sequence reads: CASGSGQGHSYEQYF. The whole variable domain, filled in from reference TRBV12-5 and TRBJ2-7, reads DARVTQTPRHKVTEMGQEVTMRCQPILGHNTVFWYRQTMMQGLELLAYFRNRAPLDDSGMPKDRFSAEMPDATLATLKIQPSEPRDSAVYFCASGSGQGHSYEQYFGPGTRLTVT.

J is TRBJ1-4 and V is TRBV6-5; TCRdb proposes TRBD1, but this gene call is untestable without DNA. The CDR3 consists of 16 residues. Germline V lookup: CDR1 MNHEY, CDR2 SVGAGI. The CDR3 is CASSYSYGGLNEKLFF.

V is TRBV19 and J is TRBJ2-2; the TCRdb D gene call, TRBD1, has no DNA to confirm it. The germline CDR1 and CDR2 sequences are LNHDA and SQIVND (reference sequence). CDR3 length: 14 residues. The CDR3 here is CASSMSRDTGELFF.

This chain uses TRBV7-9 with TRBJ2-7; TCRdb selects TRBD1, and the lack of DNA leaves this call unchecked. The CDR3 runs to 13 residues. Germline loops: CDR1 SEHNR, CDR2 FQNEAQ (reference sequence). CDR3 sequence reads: CASSFRTVYEQYF.

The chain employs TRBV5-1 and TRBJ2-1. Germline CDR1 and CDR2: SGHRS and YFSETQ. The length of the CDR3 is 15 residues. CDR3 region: CASSLQHGPYNEQFF.

The CDR3 spells CASSYPTGEGSNQPQHF. V is TRBV6-2 or TRBV6-3 and J is TRBJ1-5; without DNA, the TCRdb call of TRBD1 cannot be checked. This CDR3 is built from 17 residues. The V gene's germline CDR1 is MNHEY and CDR2 SVGEGT.

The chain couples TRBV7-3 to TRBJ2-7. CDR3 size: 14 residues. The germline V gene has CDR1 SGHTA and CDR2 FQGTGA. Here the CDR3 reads CASSPSVDSYEQYF.

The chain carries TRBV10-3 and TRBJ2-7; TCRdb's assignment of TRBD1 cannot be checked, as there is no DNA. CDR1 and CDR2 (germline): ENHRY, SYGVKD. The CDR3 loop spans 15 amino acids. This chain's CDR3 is CAISSQDRGLYEQYF.

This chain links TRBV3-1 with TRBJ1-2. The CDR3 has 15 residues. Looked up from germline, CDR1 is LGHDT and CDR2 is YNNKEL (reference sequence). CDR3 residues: CASSRRTELSYGYTF.

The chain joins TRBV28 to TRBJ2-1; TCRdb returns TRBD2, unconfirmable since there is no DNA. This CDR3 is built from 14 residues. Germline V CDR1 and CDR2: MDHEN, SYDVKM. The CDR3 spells CASRTSGGVNEQFF.

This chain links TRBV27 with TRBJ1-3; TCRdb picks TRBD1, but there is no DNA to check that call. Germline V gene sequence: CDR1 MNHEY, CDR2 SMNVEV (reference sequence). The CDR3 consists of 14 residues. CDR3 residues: CASSPRQLGDTIYF.

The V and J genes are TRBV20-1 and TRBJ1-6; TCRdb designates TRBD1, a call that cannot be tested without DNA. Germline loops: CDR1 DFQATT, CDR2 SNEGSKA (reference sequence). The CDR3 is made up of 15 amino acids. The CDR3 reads CSAKTGGMSNSPLHF.

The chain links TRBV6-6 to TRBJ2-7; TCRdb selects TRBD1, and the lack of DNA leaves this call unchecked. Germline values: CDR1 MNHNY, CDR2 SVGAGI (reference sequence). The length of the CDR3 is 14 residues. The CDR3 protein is CASSPLRGSYEQYF.

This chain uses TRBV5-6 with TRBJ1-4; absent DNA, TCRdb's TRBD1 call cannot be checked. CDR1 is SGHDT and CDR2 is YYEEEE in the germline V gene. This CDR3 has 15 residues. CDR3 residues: CASSLYGTGTIRKDF.

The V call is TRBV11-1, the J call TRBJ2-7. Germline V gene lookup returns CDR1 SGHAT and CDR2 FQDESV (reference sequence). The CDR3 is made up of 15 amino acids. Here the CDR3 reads CASSLVRQPVYEQYF. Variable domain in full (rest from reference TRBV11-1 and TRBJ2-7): EAEVAQSPRYKITEKSQAVAFWCDPISGHATLYWYRQILGQGPELLVQFQDESVVDDSQLPKDRFSAERLKGVDSTLKIQPAELGDSAMYLCASSLVRQPVYEQYFGPGTRLTVT.

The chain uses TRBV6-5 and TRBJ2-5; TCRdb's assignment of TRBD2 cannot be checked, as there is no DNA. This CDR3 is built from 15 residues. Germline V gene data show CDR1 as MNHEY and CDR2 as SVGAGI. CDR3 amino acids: CASSYSEGPQETQYF.

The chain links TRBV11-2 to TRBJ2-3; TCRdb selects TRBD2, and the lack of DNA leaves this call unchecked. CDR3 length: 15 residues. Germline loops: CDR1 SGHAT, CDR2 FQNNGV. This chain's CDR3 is CASSRDYLGADTQYF.

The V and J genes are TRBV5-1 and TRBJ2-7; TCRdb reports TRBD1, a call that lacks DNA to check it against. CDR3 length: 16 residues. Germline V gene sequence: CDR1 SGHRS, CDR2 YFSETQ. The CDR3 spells CASSLAVTGAVGEQYF.

The CDR3 loop reads CASSHQYYEQYF. The V call is TRBV11-2, the J call TRBJ2-7. CDR3 length: 12 amino acids. Germline assignment: CDR1 SGHAT and CDR2 FQNNGV.

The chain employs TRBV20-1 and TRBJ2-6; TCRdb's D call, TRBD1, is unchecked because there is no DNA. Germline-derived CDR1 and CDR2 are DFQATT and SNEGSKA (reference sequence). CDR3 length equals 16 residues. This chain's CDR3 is CSAGTGVMSGANVLTF.

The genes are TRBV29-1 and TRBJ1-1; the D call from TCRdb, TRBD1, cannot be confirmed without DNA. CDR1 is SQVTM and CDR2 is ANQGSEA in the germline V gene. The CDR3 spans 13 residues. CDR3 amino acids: CSVVTVMNTEAFF.

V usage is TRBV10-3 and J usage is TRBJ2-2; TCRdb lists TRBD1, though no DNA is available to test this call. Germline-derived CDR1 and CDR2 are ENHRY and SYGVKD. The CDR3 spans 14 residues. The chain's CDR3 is CAISEDRSRRELFF.

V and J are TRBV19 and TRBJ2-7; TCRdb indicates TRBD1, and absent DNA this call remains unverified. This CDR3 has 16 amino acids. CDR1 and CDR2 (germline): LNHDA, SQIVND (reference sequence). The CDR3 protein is CASSNDPGTGAYEQYF.

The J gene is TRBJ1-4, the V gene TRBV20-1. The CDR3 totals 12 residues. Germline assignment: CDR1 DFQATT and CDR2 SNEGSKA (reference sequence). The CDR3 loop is CSASSLNEKLFF.

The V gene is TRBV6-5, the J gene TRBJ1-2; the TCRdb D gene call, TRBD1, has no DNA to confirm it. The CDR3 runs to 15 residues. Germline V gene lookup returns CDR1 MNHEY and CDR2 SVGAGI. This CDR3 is CASSWDRATNYGYTF.